This T cell receptor (beta chain) was identified during a study of T cells and Merkel cell carcinoma outcomes. Per germline, CDR1 SGDLS and CDR2 YYNGEE. J lost 1 base, V lost 4 bases, and 6 bases had no gene match. The CDR3 contains 15 residues. General study points: Repertoire plus T-cell density reportedly predicted Merkel cell carcinoma outcomes.

Sequenced by immunoSEQ multiplex PCR; TCRdb stores in-frame clones only, minus some. The sample carries some 19,000 clones, over 70% recorded once. Concerning this clone itself: Its antigen is undetermined.

V gene TRBV9 combines with J gene TRBJ2-7; 9 positions agree with TRBD1. Sequences were obtained from tumor tissue from Merkel cell carcinoma. This receptor was taken from a human donor with Merkel cell carcinoma. The CDR3 protein is CASSPGGQGSYEQYF. CDR3 coding DNA: TGTGCCAGCAGCCCAGGGGGACAGGGATCCTACGAGCAGTACTTC.